The TCR beta chain under discussion was sequenced for a study of long-term antiretroviral therapy in people with HIV. Study-level information: The 2015 immediate-ART recommendation was preceded by the earliest samples by about a decade.

The V and J ends lost 3 bases and 5 bases respectively, with 17 bases between them. The germline V gene encodes CDR1 LNHDA and CDR2 SQIVND (reference sequence). The CDR3 has 16 amino acids. This clone showed up just a few times. The run of the v3.0 immunoSEQ assay was at survey level. Produced via immunoSEQ multiplex PCR; TCRdb's table is partial and in-frame only. The sample records about 28,000 clones, 85% to 90% being singletons. This sequence joins TRBV19 and TRBJ1-5; D is possibly TRBD1 (6 bases). Source: unsorted PBMCs, taken 3.2 years before starting antiretroviral therapy. This TCR was sampled from a man aged 50-60 years with HIV. The CDR3 loop is CASSISLDYRDQPQHF. The CDR3 nucleotides read TGTGCCAGTAGTATTTCTCTAGACTACAGGGATCAGCCCCAGCATTTT.